The entry below gives a single TCR beta chain sequence along with its context. Methods used by the authors: Amplified reference gene primers provided the basis for estimating nucleated cell counts. Assay used: immunoSEQ multiplex PCR; TCRdb lists only in-frame clones, some missing. Clone size and V and J calls were adopted from that table, with D and trimming inferred from the DNA. Altogether approximately 200,000 clones are present, about 86% being singletons, with the ten largest covering under 1.5%. These data come from a study of blood T cell repertoires in COVID-19. As for the study in general: The United States, Italy and Spain supplied acute and convalescent COVID-19 samples.

From germline, CDR1 is SQVTM and CDR2 ANQGSEA. The CDR3 is 13 residues long. Trimming cost V 3 bases and J 1 base, with 9 bases left between them. In assigning cohorts, the study relied on participant-reported clinical history. This clonotype was obtained from a woman aged 35 to 49 with acute COVID-19. The specimen was PBMCs or T cells enriched from blood (not recorded which). The chain uses TRBV29-1 and TRBJ1-1, with unresolved D. The CDR3 DNA reads TGCAGCGTTGATGGGAGGTCGAACACTGAAGCTTTCTTT. Residues: CSVDGRSNTEAFF.